One sample yielded the 12 T cell receptor beta chains listed below, sequenced in a study of blood T cell repertoires in COVID-19. Clones were sequenced by immunoSEQ multiplex PCR, and TCRdb holds only the in-frame ones, with some missing. The sample carries under 60,000 clones, about three quarters recorded once. Input material: peripheral blood. The receptor set was obtained from a human donor with active or convalescent COVID-19. The donor label of this sample is uncertain.

CDR3 DNA sequence: TGTGCCAGCAGCTTAGGCCCCGCGGCAGTTCAAGAGACCCAGTACTTC. This sequence encodes CASSLGPAAVQETQYF. V gene TRBV7-3 combines with J gene TRBJ2-5; D remains unclear. The CDR3 length is 16 residues. The V gene lost 2 bases and the J gene lost 2 bases, with 15 bases spanning the gap. Germline V gene data show CDR1 as SGHTA and CDR2 as FQGTGA.

The chain uses TRBV4-1 and TRBJ2-7; perhaps TRBD2 as D (5 bases). The CDR3 runs 16 residues. Trimming shortened V by 0 bases and J by 2 bases, and 14 bases separated the two germline ends. From germline, CDR1 is MGHRA and CDR2 YSYEKL. The CDR3 DNA sequence: TGCGCCAGCAGCCAAGAAATTGCGGGCGGTGCCTACGAGCAGTACTTC. Amino acids: CASSQEIAGGAYEQYF.

The table lists this clone with a few counts. The chain is built from TRBV5-4 and TRBJ1-1, with 7 bases that match TRBD1. The V gene end was trimmed by 5 bases and the J gene end by 0 bases; junction bases not matched to a gene: 4. Germline-derived CDR1 and CDR2 are SGHNT and YYREEE (reference sequence). The CDR3 extends over 14 amino acids. The CDR3 DNA follows: TGTGCCAGCAGTACCGGGACAGTGAACACTGAAGCTTTCTTT. It yields the protein CASSTGTVNTEAFF.

The chain recombines TRBV9 with TRBJ2-5; TRBD2 matches at 7 bases. CDR3 size: 16 residues. V trimming: 3 bases; J trimming: 5 bases; junction bases outside the gene matches: 13. Germline-derived CDR1 and CDR2 are SGDLS and YYNGEE. The CDR3 spells CASSEGREVGGETQYF. DNA for the CDR3: TGTGCCAGCAGCGAGGGTCGGGAGGTGGGCGGCGAGACCCAGTACTTC.

V is TRBV27 and J is TRBJ2-5, with TRBD1 matching over 7 bases. With V trimmed by 0 bases and J by 5 bases, 3 bases remained unmatched. Germline CDR1 MNHEY, CDR2 SMNVEV (reference sequence). This CDR3 region has 14 residues. As DNA, the CDR3 is TGTGCCAGCAGTTTATCCACAGGGGACGAGACCCAGTACTTC. This encodes CASSLSTGDETQYF.

This chain joins TRBV24-1 and TRBJ2-5; a possible D gene is TRBD2 (5 bases). The V gene's germline CDR1 is KGHDR and CDR2 SFDVKD. V was trimmed by 3 bases and J by 6 bases, leaving 13 bases between them. The CDR3 consists of 14 residues. This CDR3 reads CATSDATSQQTQYF. The CDR3 DNA is TGTGCCACCAGTGATGCAACTAGTCAACAGACCCAGTACTTC.

The chain uses TRBV4-1 and TRBJ1-2; 7 bases agree with TRBD1. Looked up from germline, CDR1 is MGHRA and CDR2 is YSYEKL. With 1 base clipped from V and 2 bases from J, the junction kept 4 bases outside the gene matches. CDR3 length equals 15 residues. This CDR3 is CASSQAGTVNYGYTF. The CDR3 nucleotides are TGCGCCAGCAGCCAAGCCGGGACAGTCAACTATGGCTACACCTTC.

The chain joins TRBV5-5 to TRBJ2-2; D is perhaps TRBD2 (6 bases). The length of the CDR3 is 16 residues. From germline, CDR1 is SGHKS and CDR2 YYEKEE (reference sequence). Trimming took off 3 bases at V and 6 bases at J, with 18 bases between the two ends. The CDR3 is CASSYPAGTLPGELFF. In DNA form, the CDR3 reads TGTGCCAGCAGCTACCCCGCCGGGACTCTACCCGGGGAGCTGTTTTTT.

This clone occurred a few times. This rearrangement joins TRBV4-3 to TRBJ2-5, with a weak D call TRBD2 (6 bases). Trimming cost V 0 bases and J 5 bases, with 13 bases left between them. This CDR3 region has 15 residues. The germline V gene has CDR1 LGHNA and CDR2 YSLEER. The DNA of the CDR3 is TGCGCCAGCAGCCAAGAGGAGGGAGGATTGGAGACCCAGTACTTC. Translated, it gives CASSQEEGGLETQYF.

This clone was seen more than once but under ten times. The chain employs TRBV5-4 and TRBJ2-1; 14 bases fit TRBD2. The CDR3 runs 16 residues. Trimming took 0 bases from V and 8 from J; bases not matched to a gene: 4. Germline V lookup: CDR1 SGHNT, CDR2 YYREEE (reference sequence). CDR3 in DNA: TGTGCCAGCAGCTTGGCCAGACTAGCGGGAGGGCATGAGCAGTTCTTC. It encodes CASSLARLAGGHEQFF.

The rearrangement links TRBV29-1 to TRBJ2-2, with 7 bases lining up with TRBD2. J gave up 0 bases and V 5 bases, and 6 bases lay outside the gene matches. The CDR3 covers 15 residues. CDR1 is SQVTM, CDR2 ANQGSEA, per germline. CDR3 loop: CSVSLAGANTGELFF. The CDR3 nucleotides read TGCAGCGTTTCCTTAGCGGGCGCGAACACCGGGGAGCTGTTTTTT.

The chain is built from TRBV10-3 and TRBJ2-7; 10 bases line up with TRBD1. The CDR3 has 13 amino acids. Germline CDR1 and CDR2: ENHRY and SYGVKD. Trimming took 10 bases from V and 5 from J; bases not matched to a gene: 8. The CDR3 loop reads CASYDRGRDEQYF. For the CDR3, the DNA is TGTGCCAGTTACGACAGGGGGCGCGACGAGCAGTACTTC.